This T cell receptor (beta chain) was identified during a study of cytomegalovirus exposure and HLA in healthy donors. Study in general: Researchers previously reported finding roughly 120 million unique TCR beta sequences from around 200 million T cells.

The V gene end was trimmed by 4 bases and the J gene end by 7 bases; junction bases not matched to a gene: 13. The germline gives CDR1 SGHRS, CDR2 YFSETQ. This CDR3 is built from 15 residues. 60 Vbeta and 13 Jbeta primers were used in PCR. This table comes from immunoSEQ multiplex PCR, and its TCRdb copy is limited to in-frame clones, with some not included. The sample shows roughly 230,000 clones, around 90% of them seen only once. Regarding the study as a whole: Analyzed later, association rates of TCRs varied across HLA loci, with DRB1 most and HLA-C fewest. A cluster of highly shared sequence variants was likely a sequencing artifact. Later work found most CMV-associated TCR beta chains apparently HLA-restricted.

As regards this clone: Its antigen is currently unknown.

Sequences were obtained from PBMCs. The sequence was obtained from a girl aged 2-10 years in good health and CMV-seronegative. The genes are TRBV5-1 and TRBJ2-5; the match to TRBD1 covers 7 bases. The DNA for the CDR3 is TGCGCCAGCAGCCAGGGACAGACGAATCTAGGGACCCAGTACTTC. Translated, it gives CASSQGQTNLGTQYF. The complete variable domain, with remaining parts taken from reference TRBV5-1 and TRBJ2-5, reads KAGVTQTPRYLIKTRGQQVTLSCSPISGHRSVSWYQQTPGQGLQFLFEYFSETQRNKGNFPGRFSGRQFSNSRSEMNVSTLELGDSALYLCASSQGQTNLGTQYFGPGTRLLVL.